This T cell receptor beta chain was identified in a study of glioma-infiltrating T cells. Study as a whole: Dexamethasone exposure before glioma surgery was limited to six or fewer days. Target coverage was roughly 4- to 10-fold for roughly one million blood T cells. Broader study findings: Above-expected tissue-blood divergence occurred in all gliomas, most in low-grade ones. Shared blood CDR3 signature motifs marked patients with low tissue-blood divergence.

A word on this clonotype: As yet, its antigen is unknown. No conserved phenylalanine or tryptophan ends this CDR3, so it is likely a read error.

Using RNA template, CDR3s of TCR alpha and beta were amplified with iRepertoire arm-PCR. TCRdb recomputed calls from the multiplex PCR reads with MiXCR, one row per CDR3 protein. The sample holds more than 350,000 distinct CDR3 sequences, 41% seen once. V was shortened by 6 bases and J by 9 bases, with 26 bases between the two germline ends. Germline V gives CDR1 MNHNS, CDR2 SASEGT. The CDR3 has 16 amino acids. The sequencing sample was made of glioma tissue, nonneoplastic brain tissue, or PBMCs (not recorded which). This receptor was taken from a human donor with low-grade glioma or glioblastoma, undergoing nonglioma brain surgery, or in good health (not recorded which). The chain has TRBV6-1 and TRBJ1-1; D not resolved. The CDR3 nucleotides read TGTGCCAGCAGCCCAGCAGGATTGTTTTTGGAAACCCAAGCTTTCCTT. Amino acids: CASSPAGLFLETQAFL.